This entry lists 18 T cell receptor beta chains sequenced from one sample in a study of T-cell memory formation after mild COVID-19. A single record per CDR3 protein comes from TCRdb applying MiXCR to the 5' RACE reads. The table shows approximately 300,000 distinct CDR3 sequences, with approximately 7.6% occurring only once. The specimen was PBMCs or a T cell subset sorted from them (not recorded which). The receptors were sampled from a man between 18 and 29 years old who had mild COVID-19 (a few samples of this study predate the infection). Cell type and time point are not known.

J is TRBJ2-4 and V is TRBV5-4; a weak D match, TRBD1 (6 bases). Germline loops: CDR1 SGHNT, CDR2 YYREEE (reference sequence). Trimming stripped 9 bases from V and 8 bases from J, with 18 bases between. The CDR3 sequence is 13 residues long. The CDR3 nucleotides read TGTGCCATCACAAGGGGGTCTGCAGACATTCAGTACTTC. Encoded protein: CAITRGSADIQYF.

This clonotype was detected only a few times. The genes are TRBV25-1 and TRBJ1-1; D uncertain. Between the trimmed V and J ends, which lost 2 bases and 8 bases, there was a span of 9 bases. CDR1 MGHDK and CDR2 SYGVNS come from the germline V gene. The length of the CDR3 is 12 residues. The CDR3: CASSERSREAFF. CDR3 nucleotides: TGTGCCAGCAGTGAAAGAAGTCGGGAAGCTTTCTTT.

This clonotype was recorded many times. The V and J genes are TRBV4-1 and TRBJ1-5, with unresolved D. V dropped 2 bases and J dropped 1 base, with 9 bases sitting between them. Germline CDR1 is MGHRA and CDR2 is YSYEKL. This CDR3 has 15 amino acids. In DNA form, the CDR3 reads TGCGCCAGCAGCCAACGGTGGGTGAGCAATCAGCCCCAGCATTTT. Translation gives CASSQRWVSNQPQHF.

This CDR3 is CASRSGLAGAPYEQFF. The CDR3 DNA reads as TGCGCCAGCAGGTCAGGACTAGCGGGGGCTCCCTATGAGCAGTTCTTC. The gene calls are TRBV4-3 and TRBJ2-1; TRBD2 agrees at 13 bases. The trim removed 6 bases at V and 8 bases at J, leaving 10 bases unmatched. The CDR3 is 16 residues long. The germline gives CDR1 LGHNA, CDR2 YSLEER.

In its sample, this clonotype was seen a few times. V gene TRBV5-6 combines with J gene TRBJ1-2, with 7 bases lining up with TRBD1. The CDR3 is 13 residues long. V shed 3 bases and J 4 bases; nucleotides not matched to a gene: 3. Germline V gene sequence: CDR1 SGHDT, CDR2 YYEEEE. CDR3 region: CASSSTGVYGYTF. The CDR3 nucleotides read TGTGCCAGCAGCTCTACAGGGGTCTATGGCTACACCTTC. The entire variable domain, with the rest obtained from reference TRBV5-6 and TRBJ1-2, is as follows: DAGVTQSPTHLIKTRGQQVTLRCSPKSGHDTVSWYQQALGQGPQFIFQYYEEEERQRGNFPDRFSGHQFPNYSSELNVNALLLGDSALYLCASSSTGVYGYTFGSGTRLTVV.

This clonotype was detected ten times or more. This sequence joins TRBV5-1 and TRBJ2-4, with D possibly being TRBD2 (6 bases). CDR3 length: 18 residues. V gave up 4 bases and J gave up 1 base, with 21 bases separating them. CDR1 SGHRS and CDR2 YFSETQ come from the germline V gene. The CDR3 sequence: CASSGPRGAPGAKNIQYF. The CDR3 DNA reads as TGCGCCAGCAGCGGCCCTCGCGGGGCCCCCGGTGCCAAAAACATTCAGTACTTC. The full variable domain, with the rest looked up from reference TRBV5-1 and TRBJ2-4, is KAGVTQTPRYLIKTRGQQVTLSCSPISGHRSVSWYQQTPGQGLQFLFEYFSETQRNKGNFPGRFSGRQFSNSRSEMNVSTLELGDSALYLCASSGPRGAPGAKNIQYFGAGTRLSVL.

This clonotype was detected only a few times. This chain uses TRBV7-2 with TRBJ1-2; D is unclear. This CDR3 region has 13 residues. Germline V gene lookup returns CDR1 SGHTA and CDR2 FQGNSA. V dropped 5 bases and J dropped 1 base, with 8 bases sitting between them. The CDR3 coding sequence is TGTGCCAGCAGCGAAGGGATTAACTATGGCTACACCTTC. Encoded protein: CASSEGINYGYTF.

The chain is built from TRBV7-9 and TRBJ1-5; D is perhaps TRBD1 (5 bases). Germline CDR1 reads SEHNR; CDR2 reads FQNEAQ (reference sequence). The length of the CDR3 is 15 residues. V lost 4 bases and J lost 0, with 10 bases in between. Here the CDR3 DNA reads TGTGCCAGCAGCTCCACAGGATATAGCAATCAGCCCCAGCATTTT. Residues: CASSSTGYSNQPQHF.

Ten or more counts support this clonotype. The CDR3 here is CASRRTANTGELFF. For the CDR3, the DNA is TGCGCCAGCAGGCGGACAGCGAACACCGGGGAGCTGTTTTTT. This chain joins TRBV5-1 and TRBJ2-2; maybe TRBD1 (6 bases). This CDR3 is built from 14 residues. Trimming shortened V by 5 bases and J by 0 bases, and 8 bases separated the two germline ends. Germline CDR1 reads SGHRS; CDR2 reads YFSETQ.

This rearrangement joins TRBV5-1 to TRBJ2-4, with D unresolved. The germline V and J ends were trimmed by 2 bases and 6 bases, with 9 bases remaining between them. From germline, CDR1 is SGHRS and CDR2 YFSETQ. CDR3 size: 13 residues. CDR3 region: CASSLAAGNIQYF. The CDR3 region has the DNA TGCGCCAGCAGCTTAGCCGCCGGAAACATTCAGTACTTC.

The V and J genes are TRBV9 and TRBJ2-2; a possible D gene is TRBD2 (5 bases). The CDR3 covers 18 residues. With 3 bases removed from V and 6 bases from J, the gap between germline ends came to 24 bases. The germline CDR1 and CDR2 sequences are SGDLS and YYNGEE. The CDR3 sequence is CASSEVGELPGAAGELFF. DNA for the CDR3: TGTGCCAGCAGCGAAGTAGGTGAACTACCCGGAGCGGCCGGGGAGCTGTTTTTT.

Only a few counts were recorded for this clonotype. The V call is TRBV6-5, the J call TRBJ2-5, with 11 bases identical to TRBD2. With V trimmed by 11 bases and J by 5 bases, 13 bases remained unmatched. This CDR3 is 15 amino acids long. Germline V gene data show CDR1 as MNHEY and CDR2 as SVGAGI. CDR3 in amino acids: CAVKGLAGGRETQYF. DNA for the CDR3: TGTGCCGTCAAGGGGCTAGCGGGGGGCCGGGAGACCCAGTACTTC.

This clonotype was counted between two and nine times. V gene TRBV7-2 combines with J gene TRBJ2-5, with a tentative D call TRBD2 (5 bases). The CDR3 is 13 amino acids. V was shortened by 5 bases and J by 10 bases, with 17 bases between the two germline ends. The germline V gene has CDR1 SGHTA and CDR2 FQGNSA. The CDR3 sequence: CASSNGVGGSQYF. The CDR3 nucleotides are TGTGCCAGCAGCAACGGGGTGGGTGGGAGCCAGTACTTC.

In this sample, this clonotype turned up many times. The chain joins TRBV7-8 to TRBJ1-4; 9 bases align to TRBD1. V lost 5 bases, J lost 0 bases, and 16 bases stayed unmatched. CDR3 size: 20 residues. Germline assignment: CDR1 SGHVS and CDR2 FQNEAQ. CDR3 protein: CASSLQAPGTGISTNEKLFF. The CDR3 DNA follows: TGTGCCAGCAGCCTCCAGGCCCCCGGGACAGGGATTTCAACTAATGAAAAACTGTTTTTT.

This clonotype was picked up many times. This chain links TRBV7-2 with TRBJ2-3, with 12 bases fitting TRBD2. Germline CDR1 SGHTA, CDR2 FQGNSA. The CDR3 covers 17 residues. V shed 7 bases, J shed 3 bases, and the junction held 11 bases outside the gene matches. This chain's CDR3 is CASTKWGLAGQTDTQYF. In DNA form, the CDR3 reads TGTGCCAGCACTAAGTGGGGACTAGCGGGCCAAACAGATACGCAGTATTTT.

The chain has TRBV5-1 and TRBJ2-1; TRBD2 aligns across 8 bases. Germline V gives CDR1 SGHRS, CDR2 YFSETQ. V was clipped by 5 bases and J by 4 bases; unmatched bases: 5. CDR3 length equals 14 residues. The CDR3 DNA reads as TGCGCCAGCAGACGAGCGGGGGAATACAATGAGCAGTTCTTC. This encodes CASRRAGEYNEQFF.

This chain's CDR3 is CASRKSPRPGGQETQYF. CDR3 DNA: TGTGCCAGCAGAAAATCACCTCGGCCAGGGGGGCAAGAGACCCAGTACTTC. The rearrangement links TRBV2 to TRBJ2-5; weak D call: TRBD1 (7 bases). V was shortened by 6 bases and J by 2 bases, with 22 bases between the two germline ends. The CDR3 length is 17 residues. Germline V gives CDR1 SNHLY, CDR2 FYNNEI.

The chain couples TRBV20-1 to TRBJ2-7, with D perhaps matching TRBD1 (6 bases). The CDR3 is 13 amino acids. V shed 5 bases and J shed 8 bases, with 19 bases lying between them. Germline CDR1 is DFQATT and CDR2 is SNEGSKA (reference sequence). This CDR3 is CSAHPTGQVKQYV. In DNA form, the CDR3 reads TGCAGTGCTCACCCGACGGGACAAGTCAAGCAGTACGTC.